The rows below give T cell receptor beta chains drawn from one sample of a study of CD8 T cells in ankylosing spondylitis. TCRdb redid the calling of the 5' RACE reads with MiXCR, one entry per CDR3 protein. The data show about 350,000 distinct CDR3 sequences, with roughly 22% seen just once and about 12% held by the top ten. Material for sequencing was blood, either unsorted or a sorted T cell fraction (not recorded which). The receptors were sampled from a male donor with ankylosing spondylitis or in good health (not recorded which). CDR3s leave out the opening cysteine and the closing phenylalanine or tryptophan. The D gene is left open where the match is weak. The size field is filled for only some rows; it gives once, few, many or a size class.

>once|TRBJ2-7|TRBV13|TRBD2
ASSAPTSGGSIGEQY
>NA|TRBJ2-1|TRBV29-1|NA
SVESRNNEQF
>few|TRBJ2-1|TRBV28|NA
ASSFPGINEQF
>NA|TRBJ1-2|TRBV20-1|TRBD1
SANTGGLANYGYT
>few|TRBJ2-4|TRBV11-2|NA
ASSLVGGVGDIQY
>few|TRBJ2-7|TRBV4-1|NA
ASSEIPRPLYEQY
>few|TRBJ1-6|TRBV7-8|NA
ASSLKSQSGADSPLH
>NA|TRBJ2-4|TRBV4-2|NA
ASSQIAYDKNIQY
>NA|TRBJ2-4|TRBV10-3|NA
AISEDGVAKNIQY
>many|TRBJ2-5|TRBV12-3/TRBV12-4|TRBD2
ATGGGRETQY
>NA|TRBJ2-7|TRBV4-1|NA
ASSQEQHINYEQY
>NA|TRBJ2-7|TRBV11-3|TRBD1
ASSPGTGVVEQY
>NA|TRBJ2-5|TRBV4-1|TRBD2
ASSQRGERGYQETQY
>large|TRBJ2-1|TRBV11-2|NA
ASSSFSGSSYNEQF
>few|TRBJ2-2|TRBV5-1|NA
ASSLGQGWTGELF
>few|TRBJ2-7|TRBV12-3/TRBV12-4|TRBD1
ASSFTGGADEQY
>NA|TRBJ2-3|TRBV6-5|NA
ASSYSVLASTDTQY
>few|TRBJ2-7|TRBV21-1|NA
APGPAGIHEQY
>NA|TRBJ2-7|TRBV12-3/TRBV12-4|TRBD2
ASSLSAGGPTGEQY
>NA|TRBJ2-7|TRBV7-9|NA
ASSSPFGREQY
>NA|TRBJ2-1|TRBV7-3|NA
ASSLSPESSYNEQF
>few|TRBJ2-7|TRBV29-1|NA
SVRFPGRYEQY
>NA|TRBJ2-2|TRBV12-5|NA
ASGLSPGELF
>NA|TRBJ2-1|TRBV28|TRBD1
ASSQTTDRVPEQF
>NA|TRBJ2-3|TRBV20-1|TRBD2
SARGPSGYTDTQY
>NA|TRBJ2-5|TRBV15|NA
ATSGQTQETQY
>few|TRBJ2-2|TRBV4-1|TRBD1
ASSPHRGQNTGELF
>NA|TRBJ2-3|TRBV2|NA
ASSEARGPRTDTQY
>few|TRBJ2-1|TRBV28|TRBD2
ASSFYYISGPSYNEQF
>NA|TRBJ2-2|TRBV10-3|TRBD1
AIRIQGSGELF
>few|TRBJ2-7|TRBV7-2|NA
ASSLLIEGPYEQY
>few|TRBJ2-5|TRBV4-1|TRBD2
ASSQDATSGQETQY
>NA|TRBJ2-7|TRBV30|NA
AWTGPPTYEQY